This TCR beta chain emerged from a study of T cells after yellow fever vaccination. Study observations and caveats: Among primary-vaccination clones, most reappeared after the booster, at about 95% for CD4 and around 90% for CD8.

This clonotype was recorded at least ten times. No antigen is known for it. There are 16 residues in the CDR3. Trimming removed 4 bases from V and 7 bases from J, with 19 bases in between. CDR1 SEHNR and CDR2 FQNEAQ come from the germline V gene (reference sequence). TCR cDNA was made by 5'RACE template switching, adding a universal primer site and UMIs. TCRdb ran MiXCR on the 5' RACE reads and lists one entry per CDR3 protein. The data contain about 310,000 distinct CDR3 sequences, around 3.6% of them singletons. The clonotype was recovered from a man aged 18 to 30 who received the YFV17D yellow fever vaccine. This specimen was PBMCs, taken on the day of the yellow fever booster vaccination. The chain carries TRBV7-9 and TRBJ1-4; D is unclear. The CDR3 reads CASSSGDWGVSEKLFF. The CDR3 nucleotides read TGTGCCAGCAGCTCCGGAGACTGGGGAGTTAGTGAAAAACTGTTTTTT.